A selection of T cell receptor beta chains follows, all from one sample in a study of T cell changes during pregnancy in multiple sclerosis. Produced via immunoSEQ multiplex PCR; TCRdb's table is partial and in-frame only. The sample yields 45,000 to 70,000 clones, over 80% seen once. The specimen was CD4+ T cells from peripheral blood mononuclear cells, collected after pregnancy. All receptors derive from a female donor in good health, enrolled as a control in a pregnancy study. The CDR3 runs from the conserved cysteine through the conserved F or W. D genes are given only for firm matches. Part of the rows lack a size; the others show once, few, many or a class for expanded clones.

j_gene: TRBJ2-7; d_gene: NA; v_gene: TRBV4-2; abundance: NA; CDR3nt: TGTGCCAGCAGCCAAGGAGAATCCGGCTCCTACGAGCAGTACTTC; CDR3aa: CASSQGESGSYEQYF
j_gene: TRBJ1-1; d_gene: NA; v_gene: TRBV4-2; abundance: NA; CDR3nt: TGTGCCAGCAGCCAAGATGGGTACGGGGGCACTGAAGCTTTCTTT; CDR3aa: CASSQDGYGGTEAFF
j_gene: TRBJ1-1; d_gene: TRBD1; v_gene: TRBV7-3; abundance: NA; CDR3nt: TGTGCCAGCAGCTTGGATAACAGGGGTGGGACTGAAGCTTTCTTT; CDR3aa: CASSLDNRGGTEAFF
j_gene: TRBJ1-5; d_gene: TRBD1; v_gene: TRBV6-6; abundance: NA; CDR3nt: TGTGCCAGCAGTATTGCCGAGGGACAGAGCAATCAGCCCCAGCATTTT; CDR3aa: CASSIAEGQSNQPQHF
j_gene: TRBJ2-2; d_gene: TRBD1; v_gene: TRBV7-2; abundance: NA; CDR3nt: TGTGCCAGCAGCTTAGAACAGGGGGCGGGCACCGGGGAGCTGTTTTTT; CDR3aa: CASSLEQGAGTGELFF
j_gene: TRBJ1-3; d_gene: NA; v_gene: TRBV18; abundance: NA; CDR3nt: TGTGCCAGCTCAGAAGGGACTGGCTCTGGAAACACCATATATTTT; CDR3aa: CASSEGTGSGNTIYF
j_gene: TRBJ2-6; d_gene: TRBD2; v_gene: TRBV18; abundance: NA; CDR3nt: TGTGCCAGCTCAAAGACCCGGGGAGGGAGTCCCTCTGGGGCCAACGTCCTGACTTTC; CDR3aa: CASSKTRGGSPSGANVLTF
j_gene: TRBJ1-6; d_gene: NA; v_gene: TRBV2; abundance: once; CDR3nt: TGTGCCAGCAGACCAGCGGGACTGAACTATAATTCACCCCTCCACTTT; CDR3aa: CASRPAGLNYNSPLHF
j_gene: TRBJ2-1; d_gene: NA; v_gene: TRBV20-1; abundance: NA; CDR3nt: TGCAGTGCAGGTGGGCTAAATGAGCAGTTCTTC; CDR3aa: CSAGGLNEQFF
j_gene: TRBJ2-1; d_gene: TRBD2; v_gene: TRBV4-3; abundance: NA; CDR3nt: TGCGCCAGCAGGGCAAGCCTAGCGGGTTACAATGAGCAGTTCTTC; CDR3aa: CASRASLAGYNEQFF
j_gene: TRBJ1-2; d_gene: TRBD1; v_gene: TRBV28; abundance: once; CDR3nt: TGTGCCAGCAGTTTATGGGGACAGGGGTCAAACTATGGCTACACCTTC; CDR3aa: CASSLWGQGSNYGYTF
j_gene: TRBJ1-6; d_gene: NA; v_gene: TRBV7-2; abundance: few; CDR3nt: TGTGCCAGCAGCTTAGTGGCTAATTCACCCCTCCACTTT; CDR3aa: CASSLVANSPLHF
j_gene: TRBJ2-1; d_gene: TRBD1; v_gene: TRBV7-2; abundance: NA; CDR3nt: TGTGCCAGCAGCCGGATGGACAGGGGACGCAGCCTCAATGAGCAGTTCTTC; CDR3aa: CASSRMDRGRSLNEQFF
j_gene: TRBJ1-1; d_gene: NA; v_gene: TRBV14; abundance: NA; CDR3nt: TGTGCCAGCAGCCAGGAGAGGCTCAGGAACACTGAAGCTTTCTTT; CDR3aa: CASSQERLRNTEAFF
j_gene: TRBJ2-3; d_gene: TRBD1; v_gene: TRBV7-8; abundance: NA; CDR3nt: TGTGCCAGCAGTTGGACAGGGGGAACAGATACGCAGTATTTT; CDR3aa: CASSWTGGTDTQYF
j_gene: TRBJ2-5; d_gene: TRBD2; v_gene: TRBV10-3; abundance: NA; CDR3nt: TGTGCCATCAGTGAGGTCCCTAGCGGGGGAGTGGAGACCCAGTACTTC; CDR3aa: CAISEVPSGGVETQYF
j_gene: TRBJ1-1; d_gene: TRBD1; v_gene: TRBV29-1; abundance: few; CDR3nt: TGCAGCATAATAACAGGGGGCACTGAAGCTTTCTTT; CDR3aa: CSIITGGTEAFF
j_gene: TRBJ2-1; d_gene: NA; v_gene: TRBV28; abundance: NA; CDR3nt: TGTGCCAGCAATAGTTTTAGCTCCTACAATGAGCAGTTCTTC; CDR3aa: CASNSFSSYNEQFF
j_gene: TRBJ1-1; d_gene: NA; v_gene: TRBV7-2; abundance: NA; CDR3nt: TGTGCCAGCAGCTTACGTAACAACATGAACACTGAAGCTTTCTTT; CDR3aa: CASSLRNNMNTEAFF
j_gene: TRBJ2-5; d_gene: NA; v_gene: TRBV7-2; abundance: once; CDR3nt: TGTGCCAGCAGCTCTAACCAGGCTAGAGGGGAGACCCAGTACTTC; CDR3aa: CASSSNQARGETQYF
j_gene: TRBJ2-5; d_gene: TRBD2; v_gene: TRBV18; abundance: NA; CDR3nt: TGTGCCAGCTCACCCCCAGCGGGACGATGGGAGACCCAGTACTTC; CDR3aa: CASSPPAGRWETQYF
j_gene: TRBJ2-3; d_gene: NA; v_gene: TRBV4-1; abundance: NA; CDR3nt: TGCGCCAGCAGCCAAGGGAGGGAGTGGGGCACAGATACGCAGTATTTT; CDR3aa: CASSQGREWGTDTQYF
j_gene: TRBJ1-6; d_gene: NA; v_gene: TRBV10-3; abundance: NA; CDR3nt: TGTGCCATCGGGGAGGGTTTGTCACCCCTCCACTTT; CDR3aa: CAIGEGLSPLHF
j_gene: TRBJ2-5; d_gene: NA; v_gene: TRBV6-5; abundance: once; CDR3nt: TGTGCCAGCAGTTACACGGGAAGGGAGACCCAGTACTTC; CDR3aa: CASSYTGRETQYF
j_gene: TRBJ2-2; d_gene: NA; v_gene: TRBV9; abundance: NA; CDR3nt: TGTGCCAGCAGCGTGGCCAGCGGGACATTGAACACCGGGGAGCTGTTTTTT; CDR3aa: CASSVASGTLNTGELFF
j_gene: TRBJ2-5; d_gene: NA; v_gene: TRBV19; abundance: NA; CDR3nt: TGTGCCAGTAGCCTTGGATCGGGACTGGCCAAATCAGAGACCCAGTACTTC; CDR3aa: CASSLGSGLAKSETQYF
j_gene: TRBJ1-2; d_gene: NA; v_gene: TRBV9; abundance: NA; CDR3nt: TGTGCCAGCACCCTAGCGGGAGCTTCTCGTGGCTACACCTTC; CDR3aa: CASTLAGASRGYTF
j_gene: TRBJ2-7; d_gene: TRBD1; v_gene: TRBV6-5; abundance: NA; CDR3nt: TGTGCCAGCAGTCTGGGACAGGGGAGATTTGGGCAGTACTTC; CDR3aa: CASSLGQGRFGQYF
j_gene: TRBJ1-1; d_gene: NA; v_gene: TRBV30; abundance: once; CDR3nt: TGTGCCTGGACCCGACAGCTTAACACTGAAGCTTTCTTT; CDR3aa: CAWTRQLNTEAFF
j_gene: TRBJ1-2; d_gene: NA; v_gene: TRBV19; abundance: NA; CDR3nt: TGTGCCAGTAGTGCGATTACCTTTGGCTACACCTTC; CDR3aa: CASSAITFGYTF
j_gene: TRBJ1-4; d_gene: NA; v_gene: TRBV7-2; abundance: NA; CDR3nt: TGTGCCAGCAGCTTAGCGGTGGGAGGGGTAAATGAAAAACTGTTTTTT; CDR3aa: CASSLAVGGVNEKLFF
j_gene: TRBJ2-7; d_gene: TRBD1; v_gene: TRBV12-5; abundance: NA; CDR3nt: TGTGCTAGTGGTAAGGGACAGACAACCTCCTACGAGCAGTACTTC; CDR3aa: CASGKGQTTSYEQYF
j_gene: TRBJ1-2; d_gene: NA; v_gene: TRBV5-8; abundance: NA; CDR3nt: TGTGCCAGCAGCCCCTTACAGGGTGGTGGCTACACCTTC; CDR3aa: CASSPLQGGGYTF
j_gene: TRBJ2-1; d_gene: NA; v_gene: TRBV5-1; abundance: NA; CDR3nt: TGCGCCAGCAGCTTCGGTAACTCCTACAATGAGCAGTTCTTC; CDR3aa: CASSFGNSYNEQFF
j_gene: TRBJ2-3; d_gene: TRBD2; v_gene: TRBV9; abundance: NA; CDR3nt: TGTGCCAGCAGCCCTCGAGGGCTAGCGGGGGGGCCAACAGATACGCAGTATTTT; CDR3aa: CASSPRGLAGGPTDTQYF
j_gene: TRBJ1-1; d_gene: NA; v_gene: TRBV19; abundance: once; CDR3nt: TGTGCCAGTAGCTTCGACTCGAACACTGAAGCTTTCTTT; CDR3aa: CASSFDSNTEAFF
j_gene: TRBJ1-1; d_gene: NA; v_gene: TRBV7-9; abundance: NA; CDR3nt: TGTGCCAGCAGCTTATGGGGAGGGATTAACACTGAAGCTTTCTTT; CDR3aa: CASSLWGGINTEAFF
j_gene: TRBJ2-3; d_gene: TRBD2; v_gene: TRBV7-3; abundance: NA; CDR3nt: TGTGCCAGCAGCTCCTTAGCGGGGGGACTCACAGATACGCAGTATTTT; CDR3aa: CASSSLAGGLTDTQYF
j_gene: TRBJ2-1; d_gene: TRBD2; v_gene: TRBV7-6; abundance: NA; CDR3nt: TGTGCCAGCAGCTTAGATTTTAGCGGGGGGAACGAGCAGTTCTTC; CDR3aa: CASSLDFSGGNEQFF
j_gene: TRBJ2-7; d_gene: NA; v_gene: TRBV13; abundance: NA; CDR3nt: TGTGCCAGCAGGAGGGGGGGGAAAACCTACGAGCAGTACTTC; CDR3aa: CASRRGGKTYEQYF
j_gene: TRBJ2-5; d_gene: NA; v_gene: TRBV15; abundance: NA; CDR3nt: TGTGCCACCAGCAATAGCGAGACCCAGTACTTC; CDR3aa: CATSNSETQYF
j_gene: TRBJ1-1; d_gene: TRBD1; v_gene: TRBV7-8; abundance: once; CDR3nt: TGTGCCAGCAGCCCAGGACAGGGGGGGAACACTGAAGCTTTCTTT; CDR3aa: CASSPGQGGNTEAFF
j_gene: TRBJ2-7; d_gene: NA; v_gene: TRBV5-4; abundance: NA; CDR3nt: TGTGCCAGCAGCCACCCCCCTGACAGGAACAAGTACTTC; CDR3aa: CASSHPPDRNKYF
j_gene: TRBJ1-2; d_gene: NA; v_gene: TRBV6-1; abundance: NA; CDR3nt: TGTGCCAGCAGTGAAGCGCGAGTCTATGGCTACACCTTC; CDR3aa: CASSEARVYGYTF
j_gene: TRBJ1-5; d_gene: TRBD1; v_gene: TRBV5-1; abundance: NA; CDR3nt: TGCGCCAGCAGCTTGGTCCCCGGTGGGACAGGGGGCTTTCAGCCCCAGCATTTT; CDR3aa: CASSLVPGGTGGFQPQHF
j_gene: TRBJ1-4; d_gene: NA; v_gene: TRBV2; abundance: NA; CDR3nt: TGTGCCAGCAGTGAATCAGAAAAACTGTTTTTT; CDR3aa: CASSESEKLFF
j_gene: TRBJ1-1; d_gene: NA; v_gene: TRBV7-2; abundance: NA; CDR3nt: TGTGCCAGCAGCCGCGAGAACGCCATCATGAACACTGAAGCTTTCTTT; CDR3aa: CASSRENAIMNTEAFF
j_gene: TRBJ2-7; d_gene: TRBD2; v_gene: TRBV7-9; abundance: once; CDR3nt: TGTGCCAGCAGCTTAGCGGCTAGCGGGGGAGGCGAGCAGTACTTC; CDR3aa: CASSLAASGGGEQYF
j_gene: TRBJ2-5; d_gene: NA; v_gene: TRBV7-9; abundance: NA; CDR3nt: TGTGCCAGCAGCCGACTGCTTGGAGAGACCCAGTACTTC; CDR3aa: CASSRLLGETQYF
j_gene: TRBJ2-1; d_gene: NA; v_gene: TRBV6-5; abundance: NA; CDR3nt: TGTGCCAGCAGGGAGACAGGAGCGGATGAGCAGTTCTTC; CDR3aa: CASRETGADEQFF
j_gene: TRBJ1-5; d_gene: TRBD1; v_gene: TRBV19; abundance: NA; CDR3nt: TGTGCCAGTAGTGCGGACAGGGTCATGACTGCTAACAATCAGCCCCAGCATTTT; CDR3aa: CASSADRVMTANNQPQHF